This entry describes one T cell receptor (beta chain). What it recognizes is unknown. This entry is derived from a study of CD8 T cells in Susac syndrome. An amount of RNA that ranged from roughly 0.5 to 1 ug was reverse transcribed with random hexamers. Amplification of TCR beta CDR3 spanned 54 Vbeta and 13 Jbeta via immunoSEQ multiplex PCR. TCRdb re-derived calls from the immunoSEQ multiplex PCR reads in MiXCR, one entry per CDR3 protein. The data contain 100,000 to 110,000 distinct CDR3 sequences, about 96% of them singletons. Findings and caveats of the study: Peak Susac CD8+ clonal expansion occurred in TEMRA cells and active patients.

Sequencing of TCR beta covered CD8+ and CD4+ T cells obtained from blood. Patients with Susac syndrome met the recently defined diagnostic criteria for definite or probable disease. The germline V gene encodes CDR1 ENHRY and CDR2 SYGVKD. The V gene end was trimmed by 2 bases and the J gene end by 3 bases; junction bases not matched to a gene: 10. The CDR3 covers 19 residues. This sequence joins TRBV10-3 and TRBJ2-7; 16 bases align to TRBD2. The sequence was collected from a human donor with Susac syndrome. Sample: CD8+ T cells from PBMCs. CDR3 sequence (DNA): TGTGCCATCAGTGAGGTTCCCGGGACTAGCGGGGGGGGATTCTACGAGCAGTACTTC. This translates into CAISEVPGTSGGGFYEQYF.